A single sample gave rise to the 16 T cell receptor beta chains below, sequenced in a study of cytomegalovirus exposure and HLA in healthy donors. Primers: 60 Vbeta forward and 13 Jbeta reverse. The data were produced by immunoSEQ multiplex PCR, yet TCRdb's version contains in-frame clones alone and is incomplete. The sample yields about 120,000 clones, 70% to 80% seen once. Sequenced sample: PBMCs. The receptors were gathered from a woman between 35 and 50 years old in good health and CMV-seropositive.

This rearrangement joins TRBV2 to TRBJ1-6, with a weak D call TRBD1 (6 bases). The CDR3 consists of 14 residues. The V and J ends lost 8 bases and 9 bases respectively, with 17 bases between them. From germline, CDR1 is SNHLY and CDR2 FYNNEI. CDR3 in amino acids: CASSTGGETSPLHF. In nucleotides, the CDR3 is TGTGCCAGCTCGACAGGTGGAGAGACTTCACCCCTCCACTTT.

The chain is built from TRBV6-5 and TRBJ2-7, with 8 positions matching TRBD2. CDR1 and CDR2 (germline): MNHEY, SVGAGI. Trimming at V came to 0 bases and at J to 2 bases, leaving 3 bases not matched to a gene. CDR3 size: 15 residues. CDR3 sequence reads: CASSYSRGGTYEQYF. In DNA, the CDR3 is TGTGCCAGCAGTTACTCACGGGGGGGGACCTACGAGCAGTACTTC.

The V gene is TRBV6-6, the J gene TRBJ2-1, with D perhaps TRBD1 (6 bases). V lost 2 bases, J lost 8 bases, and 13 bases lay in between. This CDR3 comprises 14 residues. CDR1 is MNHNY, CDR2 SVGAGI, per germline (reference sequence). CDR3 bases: TGTGCCAGCAGTTACCTCGATACAGGGTATGAGCAGTTCTTC. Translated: CASSYLDTGYEQFF.

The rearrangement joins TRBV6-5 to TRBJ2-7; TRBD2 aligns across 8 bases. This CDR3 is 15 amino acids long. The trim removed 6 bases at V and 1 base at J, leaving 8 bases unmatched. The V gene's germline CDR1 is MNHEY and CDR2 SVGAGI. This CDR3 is CASSRASGSSYEQYF. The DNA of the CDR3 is TGTGCCAGCAGCCGAGCTAGCGGGTCTTCCTACGAGCAGTACTTC.

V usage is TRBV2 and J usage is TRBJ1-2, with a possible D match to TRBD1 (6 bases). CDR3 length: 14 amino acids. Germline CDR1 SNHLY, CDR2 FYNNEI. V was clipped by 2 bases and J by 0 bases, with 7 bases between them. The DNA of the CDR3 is TGTGCCAGCAGTGAAACAGGGACTAACTATGGCTACACCTTC. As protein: CASSETGTNYGYTF.

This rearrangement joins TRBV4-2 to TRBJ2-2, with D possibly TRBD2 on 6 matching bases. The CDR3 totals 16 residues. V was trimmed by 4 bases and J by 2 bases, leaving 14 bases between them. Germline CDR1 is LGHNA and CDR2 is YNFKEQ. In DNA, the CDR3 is TGTGCCAGCAGCCTCGAGCCGGGGACTAACACCGGGGAGCTGTTTTTT. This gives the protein CASSLEPGTNTGELFF.

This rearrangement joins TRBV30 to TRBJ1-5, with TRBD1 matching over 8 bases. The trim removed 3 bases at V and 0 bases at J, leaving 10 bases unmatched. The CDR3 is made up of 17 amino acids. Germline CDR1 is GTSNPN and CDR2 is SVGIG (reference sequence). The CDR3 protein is CAWRSRQGTYSNQPQHF. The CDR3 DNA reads TGTGCCTGGAGATCAAGACAGGGGACCTATAGCAATCAGCCCCAGCATTTT.

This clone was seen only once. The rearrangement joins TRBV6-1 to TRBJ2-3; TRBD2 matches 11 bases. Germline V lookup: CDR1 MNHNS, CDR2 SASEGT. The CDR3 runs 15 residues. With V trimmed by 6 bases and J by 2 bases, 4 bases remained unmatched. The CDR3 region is CASRLAGGHTDTQYF. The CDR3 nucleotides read TGTGCCAGCAGGCTAGCGGGGGGACACACAGATACGCAGTATTTT.

This chain's CDR3 is CASSPQPILAGGPLETQYF. The CDR3, as DNA: TGTGCCAGCTCACCACAGCCAATCCTAGCGGGGGGCCCTCTGGAGACCCAGTACTTC. The rearrangement uses TRBV18 and TRBJ2-5, with 11 positions matching TRBD2. CDR3 size: 19 residues. J was trimmed by 5 bases and V by 1 base; bases with no gene match: 15. Germline CDR1 is KGHSH and CDR2 is LQKENI.

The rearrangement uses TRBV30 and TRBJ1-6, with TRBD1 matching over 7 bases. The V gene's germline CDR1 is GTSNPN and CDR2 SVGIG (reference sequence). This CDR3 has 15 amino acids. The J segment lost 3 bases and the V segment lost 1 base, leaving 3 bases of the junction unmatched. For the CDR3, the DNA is TGTGCCTGGAGTGGTCCAGGGGGCTATAATTCACCCCTCCACTTT. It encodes CAWSGPGGYNSPLHF.

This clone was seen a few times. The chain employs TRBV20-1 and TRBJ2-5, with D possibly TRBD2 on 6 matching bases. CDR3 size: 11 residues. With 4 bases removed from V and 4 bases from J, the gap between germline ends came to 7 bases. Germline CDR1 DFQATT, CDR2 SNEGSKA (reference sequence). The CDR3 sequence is CSANGGETQYF. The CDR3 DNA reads TGCAGTGCTAACGGGGGAGAGACCCAGTACTTC.

CDR3 residues: CASTGQDRNTEAFF. The CDR3 nucleotides are TGTGCCAGCACTGGACAGGACCGAAACACTGAAGCTTTCTTT. The chain uses TRBV27 and TRBJ1-1; 7 bases match TRBD1. The CDR3 length is 14 residues. Germline CDR1 and CDR2: MNHEY and SMNVEV (reference sequence). V trimming: 7 bases; J trimming: 2 bases; junction bases outside the gene matches: 7.

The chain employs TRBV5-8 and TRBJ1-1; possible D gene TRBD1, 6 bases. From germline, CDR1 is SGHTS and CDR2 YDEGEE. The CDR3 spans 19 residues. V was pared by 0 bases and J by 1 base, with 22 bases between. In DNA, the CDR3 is TGTGCCAGCAGCTTGGCCGCGGGGGCGGGAGGGGGTCGGAACACTGAAGCTTTCTTT. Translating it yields CASSLAAGAGGGRNTEAFF.

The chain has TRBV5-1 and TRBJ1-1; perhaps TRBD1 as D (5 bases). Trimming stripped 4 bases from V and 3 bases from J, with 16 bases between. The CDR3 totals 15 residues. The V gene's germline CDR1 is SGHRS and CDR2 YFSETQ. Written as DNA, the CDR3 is TGCGCCAGCAGCCGCATTGGCCCCAGGGACACTGAAGCTTTCTTT. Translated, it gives CASSRIGPRDTEAFF.

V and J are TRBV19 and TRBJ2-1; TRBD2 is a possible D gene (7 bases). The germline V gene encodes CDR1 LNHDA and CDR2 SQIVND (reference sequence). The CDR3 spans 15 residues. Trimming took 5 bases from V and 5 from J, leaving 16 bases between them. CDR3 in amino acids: CASSQGRGPDNEQFF. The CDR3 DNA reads TGTGCCAGTAGTCAGGGGCGGGGGCCCGACAATGAGCAGTTCTTC. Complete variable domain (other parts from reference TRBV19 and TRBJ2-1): DGGITQSPKYLFRKEGQNVTLSCEQNLNHDAMYWYRQDPGQGLRLIYYSQIVNDFQKGDIAEGYSVSREKKESFPLTVTSAQKNPTAFYLCASSQGRGPDNEQFFGPGTRLTVL.

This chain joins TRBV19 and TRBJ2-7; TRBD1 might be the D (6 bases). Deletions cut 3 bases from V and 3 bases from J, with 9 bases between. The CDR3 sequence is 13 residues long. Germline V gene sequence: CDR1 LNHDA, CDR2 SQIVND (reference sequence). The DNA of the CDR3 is TGTGCCAGTAGTATGACAGGCATCTACGAGCAGTACTTC. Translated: CASSMTGIYEQYF.